This T cell receptor beta chain was obtained from a study of EBV T-cell therapy then PD-1 blockade in nasopharyngeal carcinoma. This clone was detected only once. The target antigen is unknown. Libraries were prepared by immunoSEQ multiplex PCR; TCRdb keeps only in-frame clonotypes and omits some of them. The sample includes about 14,000 clones, around four fifths of them seen just once. Germline V CDR1 and CDR2: MGHRA, YSYEKL. V dropped 0 bases and J dropped 5 bases, with 11 bases sitting between them. The CDR3 covers 14 residues. Documented treatment: AdE1-LMPpoly-expanded autologous EBV-specific T-cell therapy followed by anti-PD-1 nivolumab.

This TCR was recovered from a man in his forties with nasopharyngeal carcinoma. The material sequenced was CD8+ T cells from blood, taken around day 99 from a patient whose treatment included autologous EBV-specific T cells and nivolumab. V usage is TRBV4-1 and J usage is TRBJ2-7; no clear D gene. CDR3 DNA: TGCGCCAGCAGCCAAGAAAGTCAGTTTAACGAGCAGTACTTC. Protein sequence: CASSQESQFNEQYF.